The 20 T cell receptor beta chains below all came from one sample that was sequenced in a study of cytomegalovirus exposure and HLA in healthy donors. Only in-frame clones appear in the TCRdb table, and some are missing; sequencing was by immunoSEQ multiplex PCR. The profile shows a few hundred thousand clones, about 86% of them singletons. Sequenced material: PBMCs. All receptors derive from a woman younger than 35 in good health and CMV-seronegative.

This chain uses TRBV5-6 with TRBJ2-7, with 8 bases that match TRBD2. This CDR3 region has 14 residues. The J segment lost 4 bases and the V segment lost 2 bases, leaving 5 bases of the junction unmatched. The V gene's germline CDR1 is SGHDT and CDR2 YYEEEE. CDR3 residues: CASSFRGGVYEQYF. CDR3 in DNA: TGTGCCAGCAGCTTCCGGGGGGGAGTGTACGAGCAGTACTTC.

The chain links TRBV27 to TRBJ2-7, with 8 bases matching TRBD2. V trimming: 2 bases; J trimming: 1 base; junction bases outside the gene matches: 10. The germline V gene has CDR1 MNHEY and CDR2 SMNVEV (reference sequence). This CDR3 is built from 17 residues. The CDR3 spells CASSLKLAERSSYEQYF. DNA of the CDR3: TGTGCCAGCAGTTTAAAACTAGCGGAACGATCTTCCTACGAGCAGTACTTC.

V is TRBV19 and J is TRBJ1-2; 7 positions agree with TRBD1. With V trimmed by 6 bases and J by 8 bases, 15 bases remained unmatched. The V gene's germline CDR1 is LNHDA and CDR2 SQIVND (reference sequence). The CDR3 sequence is 15 residues long. Here the CDR3 reads CASSRQGVSFGGYTF. CDR3 sequence (DNA): TGTGCCAGTAGCCGTCAGGGGGTTTCGTTCGGCGGCTACACCTTC.

V is TRBV27 and J is TRBJ2-2; TRBD2 agrees at 9 bases. The CDR3 runs to 16 residues. Germline-derived CDR1 and CDR2 are MNHEY and SMNVEV (reference sequence). Germline trimming cut 1 base from V and 6 bases from J; bases unmatched to any gene: 6. In nucleotides, the CDR3 is TGTGCCAGCAGTTTATTACGGCGGGAGGGCGCCGGGGAGCTGTTTTTT. Its protein product is CASSLLRREGAGELFF.

V is TRBV29-1 and J is TRBJ2-1, with 8 bases fitting TRBD2. Germline CDR1 reads SQVTM; CDR2 reads ANQGSEA. V lost 6 bases, J lost 0 bases, and 4 bases stayed unmatched. CDR3 size: 14 residues. This chain's CDR3 is CSVDTSGSYNEQFF. CDR3 in DNA: TGCAGCGTCGATACTAGCGGCTCCTACAATGAGCAGTTCTTC.

V is TRBV10-2 and J is TRBJ1-2; TRBD1 matches at 12 bases. The CDR3 runs to 14 residues. The V and J ends lost 7 bases and 8 bases, in that order; junction bases with no gene match: 8. From germline, CDR1 is WSHSY and CDR2 SAAADI. CDR3 coding DNA: TGCGCCAGCACCTCGGGACAGGGGGCCGAAGGCTACACCTTC. Protein sequence: CASTSGQGAEGYTF.

The chain employs TRBV9 and TRBJ2-1, with 9 bases aligning to TRBD1. This CDR3 is 15 amino acids long. Per germline, CDR1 SGDLS and CDR2 YYNGEE. V shed 2 bases, J shed 4 bases, and the junction held 4 bases outside the gene matches. In nucleotides, the CDR3 is TGTGCCAGCAGCGTTGTAGGACAGGGGTACAATGAGCAGTTCTTC. Protein: CASSVVGQGYNEQFF.

The V call is TRBV9, the J call TRBJ2-1; weak D call: TRBD1 (6 bases). The CDR3 has 15 residues. Trimming cost V 0 bases and J 8 bases, with 15 bases left between them. The V gene's germline CDR1 is SGDLS and CDR2 YYNGEE. DNA for the CDR3: TGTGCCAGCAGCGTAGCGGGCAGGGGATTTTATGAGCAGTTCTTC. This encodes CASSVAGRGFYEQFF.

J is TRBJ2-7 and V is TRBV11-2; 12 bases are a match to TRBD2. Germline lookup yields CDR1 SGHAT and CDR2 FQNNGV. This CDR3 has 16 residues. As DNA, the CDR3 is TGTGCAATCGGGGGGGCTAGCGGGAGGGGGTCCTACGAGCAGTACTTC. The encoded protein is CAIGGASGRGSYEQYF. Based on the CDR3 plus reference TRBV11-2 and TRBJ2-7, the full variable domain is EAGVAQSPRYKIIEKRQSVAFWCNPISGHATLYWYQQILGQGPKLLIQFQNNGVVDDSQLPKDRFSAERLKGVDSTLKIQPAKLEDSAVYLCAIGGASGRGSYEQYFGPGTRLTVT.

The chain is built from TRBV28 and TRBJ2-5, with TRBD1 identical over 7 bases. Trimming at V came to 1 base and at J to 3 bases, leaving 8 bases not matched to a gene. The CDR3 sequence is 16 residues long. Germline CDR1 is MDHEN and CDR2 is SYDVKM. The CDR3 DNA is TGTGCCAGCAGTTTATTCGTGGGACAGCTCGAAGAGACCCAGTACTTC. As protein: CASSLFVGQLEETQYF.

The chain links TRBV2 to TRBJ2-6; no reliable D call. The CDR3 contains 15 residues. Trimming took off 1 base at V and 0 bases at J, with 4 bases between the two ends. The V gene's germline CDR1 is SNHLY and CDR2 FYNNEI. For the CDR3, the DNA is TGTGCCAGCAGTGAAGGCGACTCTGGGGCCAACGTCCTGACTTTC. The encoded protein is CASSEGDSGANVLTF.

This rearrangement joins TRBV11-2 to TRBJ2-7, with TRBD2 matching 8 bases. The V gene end was trimmed by 5 bases and the J gene end by 1 base; junction bases not matched to a gene: 10. This CDR3 comprises 16 residues. Germline CDR1 is SGHAT and CDR2 is FQNNGV. The CDR3 reads CASSHPGRGESYEQYF. CDR3 sequence (DNA): TGTGCCAGCAGCCACCCCGGGAGGGGTGAGTCCTACGAGCAGTACTTC.

This clone was detected only once. The chain links TRBV11-2 to TRBJ2-2, with 14 bases identical to TRBD2. The V gene end was trimmed by 1 base and the J gene end by 6 bases; junction bases not matched to a gene: 10. The CDR3 contains 19 residues. CDR1 is SGHAT and CDR2 is FQNNGV in the germline V gene. CDR3 bases: TGTGCCAGCAGCTTAGCACCGGGACTAGCGGGAGTATTCCCCGGGGAGCTGTTTTTT. Encoded protein: CASSLAPGLAGVFPGELFF.

J is TRBJ1-5 and V is TRBV6-6, with D perhaps TRBD1 (6 bases). The V gene lost 10 bases and the J gene lost 7 bases, with 17 bases spanning the gap. The CDR3 extends over 13 amino acids. The germline CDR1 and CDR2 sequences are MNHNY and SVGAGI (reference sequence). CDR3 loop: CAITGGADQPQHF. CDR3 in DNA: TGTGCCATCACCGGGGGGGCAGACCAGCCCCAGCATTTT.

The chain has TRBV7-9 and TRBJ2-1; 9 positions match TRBD2. Trimming removed 5 bases from V and 4 bases from J; junction bases left unmatched: 9. This CDR3 spans 16 amino acids. Germline V gene data show CDR1 as SEHNR and CDR2 as FQNEAQ (reference sequence). This CDR3 reads CASSPPGTSRYNEQFF. CDR3 nucleotide sequence: TGTGCCAGCAGCCCTCCCGGGACTAGCAGATACAATGAGCAGTTCTTC.

This clone was seen more than once but under ten times. This sequence joins TRBV10-2 and TRBJ2-7, with TRBD1 matching 8 bases. This CDR3 region has 14 residues. V lost 5 bases, J lost 0 bases, and 3 bases stayed unmatched. CDR1 and CDR2 from the germline V gene are WSHSY and SAAADI. The DNA of the CDR3 is TGCGCCAGCAGTTCCGACAGGGGCTCCTACGAGCAGTACTTC. As protein: CASSSDRGSYEQYF.

This clone was counted only a few times. The rearrangement joins TRBV28 to TRBJ1-2; D uncertain. V lost 6 bases and J 2 bases, leaving 10 bases between the germline ends. Germline CDR1 is MDHEN and CDR2 is SYDVKM. CDR3 size: 13 residues. The CDR3 protein is CASRLGRNYGYTF. The CDR3 nucleotides read TGTGCCAGCAGGCTCGGGAGGAACTATGGCTACACCTTC.

The gene calls are TRBV9 and TRBJ2-1, with 9 bases aligning to TRBD2. V shed 2 bases and J 6 bases; nucleotides not matched to a gene: 6. CDR3 length equals 15 residues. CDR1 and CDR2 from the germline V gene are SGDLS and YYNGEE. The CDR3 region has the DNA TGTGCCAGCAGCGTTGGGCTAGCGGGGACCAATGAGCAGTTCTTC. Amino acids: CASSVGLAGTNEQFF.

The rearrangement joins TRBV7-9 to TRBJ2-5; no firm D call. V dropped 5 bases and J dropped 5 bases, with 21 bases sitting between them. Germline CDR1 SEHNR, CDR2 FQNEAQ (reference sequence). The CDR3 spans 16 residues. CDR3 nucleotide sequence: TGTGCCAGCAGCACACTCAGAGGTACTTCCGTCGAGACCCAGTACTTC. Protein product: CASSTLRGTSVETQYF. Full variable domain (rest looked up from reference TRBV7-9 and TRBJ2-5): DTGVSQNPRHKITKRGQNVTFRCDPISEHNRLYWYRQTLGQGPEFLTYFQNEAQLEKSRLLSDRFSAERPKGSFSTLEIQRTEQGDSAMYLCASSTLRGTSVETQYFGPGTRLLVL.

The chain recombines TRBV4-1 with TRBJ1-5; 8 bases match TRBD1. Per the germline V gene, CDR1 is MGHRA and CDR2 is YSYEKL. The CDR3 extends over 15 amino acids. V lost 4 bases, J lost 6 bases, and 8 bases stayed unmatched. The CDR3 DNA follows: TGCGCCAGCAGCCTCGGACAGGGCTACGGTCAGCCCCAGCATTTT. It is translated as CASSLGQGYGQPQHF.